The 21 T cell receptor beta chains listed next were all sequenced from one sample in a study of T cells in Graves' hyperthyroidism and ophthalmopathy. The source material, RNA transcripts, was used to amplify TCR beta CDR3 regions. With the HTBI primer set, the TCR CDR3 went through a first round of RT-PCR. TCRdb redid the calling of the multiplex PCR reads with MiXCR, one entry per CDR3 protein. The sample consists of 550,000 to 800,000 distinct CDR3 sequences, roughly 17% of them appearing once. The sequenced sample was blood. The receptors stem from a man between 45 and 60 years old with Graves' hyperthyroidism.

This clonotype was detected only a few times. The V and J genes are TRBV10-3 and TRBJ2-7; D is ambiguous. CDR1 is ENHRY and CDR2 is SYGVKD in the germline V gene. This CDR3 is 13 amino acids long. V lost 8 bases and J 0 bases, leaving 11 bases between the germline ends. In DNA form, the CDR3 reads TGTGCCATCGGTGGTGGTAGCTCCTACGAGCAGTACTTC. Amino acids: CAIGGGSSYEQYF.

This clonotype was counted many times. The chain uses TRBV27 and TRBJ2-7; D might be TRBD1 (5 bases). This CDR3 contains 13 residues. V shed 3 bases and J shed 5 bases, with 11 bases lying between them. Germline lookup yields CDR1 MNHEY and CDR2 SMNVEV (reference sequence). The CDR3 loop is CASSLKGMDEQYF. As DNA, the CDR3 is TGTGCCAGCAGTTTGAAGGGGATGGACGAGCAGTACTTC.

The chain is built from TRBV13 and TRBJ1-3; no clear D. V shed 4 bases and J shed 3 bases, with 1 base lying between them. The CDR3 sequence is 11 residues long. Germline CDR1 and CDR2: PRHDT and FYEKMQ (reference sequence). This CDR3 is CASSYGNTIYF. As DNA, the CDR3 is TGTGCCAGCAGCTATGGAAACACCATATATTTT.

This clonotype appeared many times. This chain links TRBV5-1 with TRBJ2-3; 9 bases fit TRBD1. The CDR3 loop spans 16 amino acids. Trimming took 2 bases from V and 3 from J; bases not matched to a gene: 7. CDR1 is SGHRS, CDR2 YFSETQ, per germline. CDR3 sequence (DNA): TGCGCCAGCAGCTTCACTGGACAGGGGTCGACAGATACGCAGTATTTT. As protein: CASSFTGQGSTDTQYF.

This clonotype was picked up many times. The chain combines TRBV12-3 or TRBV12-4 with TRBJ1-5; D remains unclear. The CDR3 length is 13 residues. Trimming took 7 bases from V and 2 from J, leaving 9 bases between them. CDR3 DNA: TGTGCCAGCACCGCGGACGGCAATCAGCCCCAGCATTTT. Protein sequence: CASTADGNQPQHF.

The V call is TRBV13, the J call TRBJ2-7; D may be TRBD2 (6 bases). This CDR3 has 16 amino acids. Looked up from germline, CDR1 is PRHDT and CDR2 is FYEKMQ (reference sequence). Trimming cost V 5 bases and J 2 bases, with 19 bases left between them. The CDR3 protein is CASSRPSGTSPYEQYF. Here the CDR3 DNA reads TGTGCCAGCAGCCGACCTTCCGGGACTTCACCCTACGAGCAGTACTTC.

This rearrangement joins TRBV25-1 to TRBJ2-4; D ambiguous. The V gene lost 3 bases and the J gene lost 2 bases, with 11 bases spanning the gap. Germline V gene lookup returns CDR1 MGHDK and CDR2 SYGVNS. The CDR3 has 15 residues. In nucleotides, the CDR3 is TGTGCCAGCAGTGATGAGGCAGGTTCCAAAAACATTCAGTACTTC. Protein sequence: CASSDEAGSKNIQYF.

This clonotype was seen a few times. This chain uses TRBV5-1 with TRBJ2-2; 7 positions match TRBD2. There are 16 residues in the CDR3. Germline loops: CDR1 SGHRS, CDR2 YFSETQ. J lost 4 bases, V lost 5 bases, and 11 bases had no gene match. CDR3 sequence (DNA): TGCGCCAGCAGTGCCCGGGGCGGGAGCGGCACCGGGGAGCTGTTTTTT. Protein sequence: CASSARGGSGTGELFF.

The chain is built from TRBV30 and TRBJ2-3, with 9 bases lining up with TRBD1. Germline V lookup: CDR1 GTSNPN, CDR2 SVGIG (reference sequence). J lost 4 bases, V lost 0 bases, and 5 bases had no gene match. The CDR3 sequence is 15 residues long. CDR3 nucleotides: TGTGCCTGGAGTGTGGGGACAGGGCTGTCAGATACGCAGTATTTT. Translating it yields CAWSVGTGLSDTQYF.

The V and J genes are TRBV5-1 and TRBJ2-1; D is undetermined. There are 13 residues in the CDR3. The germline gives CDR1 SGHRS, CDR2 YFSETQ. Trimming removed 0 bases from V and 9 bases from J, with 10 bases in between. The CDR3 is CASSLEPITEQFF. As DNA, the CDR3 is TGCGCCAGCAGCTTGGAGCCGATTACTGAGCAGTTCTTC.

This clonotype was seen at least ten times. V gene TRBV6-2 or TRBV6-3 combines with J gene TRBJ2-7; the D gene could be TRBD1 or TRBD2 (5 bases each). Germline V CDR1 and CDR2: MNHEY, SVGEGT. V lost 2 bases, J lost 3 bases, and 23 bases lay in between. The CDR3 spans 18 residues. CDR3: CASSYQLGPGPADYEQYF. The CDR3 DNA is TGTGCCAGCAGTTACCAGTTAGGGCCGGGACCCGCGGACTACGAGCAGTACTTC.

In this sample, this clonotype turned up many times. V gene TRBV20-1 combines with J gene TRBJ1-2; D uncertain. V gave up 4 bases and J gave up 3 bases, with 15 bases separating them. CDR3 length: 14 amino acids. CDR1 DFQATT and CDR2 SNEGSKA come from the germline V gene (reference sequence). This CDR3 is CSAKEWVDDYGYTF. The CDR3 bases are TGCAGTGCTAAGGAGTGGGTCGACGACTATGGCTACACCTTC.

This clonotype turned up a few times. CDR3 sequence: CASSSQQVWETQYF. Here the CDR3 DNA reads TGCGCCAGCAGCTCACAACAGGTTTGGGAGACCCAGTACTTC. The rearrangement uses TRBV5-1 and TRBJ2-5, with a possible D match to TRBD1 (5 bases). The CDR3 has 14 residues. V was clipped by 3 bases and J by 5 bases, with 14 bases between them. Germline V gene data show CDR1 as SGHRS and CDR2 as YFSETQ.

This clonotype was seen many times. J is TRBJ1-5 and V is TRBV20-1; D not resolved. Germline lookup yields CDR1 DFQATT and CDR2 SNEGSKA (reference sequence). The CDR3 contains 13 residues. The germline V and J ends were trimmed by 2 bases and 6 bases, with 11 bases remaining between them. The CDR3 sequence is CSARSLGVQPQHF. In nucleotides, the CDR3 is TGCAGTGCTAGATCACTTGGGGTTCAGCCCCAGCATTTT.

This clonotype was seen at least ten times. The genes are TRBV27 and TRBJ1-4; D call uncertain. There are 12 residues in the CDR3. Germline V CDR1 and CDR2: MNHEY, SMNVEV (reference sequence). Trimming cost V 7 bases and J 2 bases, with 5 bases left between them. CDR3 in DNA: TGTGCCAGCACGGGGACTAATGAAAAACTGTTTTTT. It specifies CASTGTNEKLFF.

As concerns this clonotype: The junction departs from the called germline gene at one end, perhaps through a read error. The J gene is TRBJ1-1, the V gene TRBV7-3, with 7 bases aligning to TRBD1. The germline V gene encodes CDR1 SGHTA and CDR2 FQGTGA. The CDR3 totals 14 residues. The CDR3: CASSTPGQHTEAFF. In DNA, the CDR3 is TGCGCCAGCAGCACGCCGGGACAGCACACTGAAGCTTTCTTT. Drawing the rest from reference TRBV7-3 and TRBJ1-1, the complete variable domain is GAGVSQTPSNKVTEKGKYVELRCDPISGHTALYWYRQSLGQGPEFLIYFQGTGAADDSGLPNDRFFAVRPEGSVSTLKIQRTERGDSAVYLCASSTPGQHTEAFFGQGTRLTVV.

This rearrangement joins TRBV6-1 to TRBJ2-1, with D possibly called TRBD1 or TRBD2 (5 bases each). V lost 7 bases and J lost 2, with 15 bases in between. This CDR3 has 15 residues. The germline CDR1 and CDR2 sequences are MNHNS and SASEGT. The CDR3 is CASTKAGTPYNEQFF. In nucleotides, the CDR3 is TGTGCCAGCACCAAAGCCGGGACCCCCTACAATGAGCAGTTCTTC.

The table lists this clonotype with a few counts. V gene TRBV5-1 combines with J gene TRBJ1-1, with D possibly being TRBD1 (6 bases). This CDR3 is built from 13 residues. V was clipped by 4 bases and J by 4 bases, with 11 bases between them. Germline V gene sequence: CDR1 SGHRS, CDR2 YFSETQ. As DNA, the CDR3 is TGCGCCAGCAGCAAGTCACAGGGCACTGAAGCTTTCTTT. Its translation is CASSKSQGTEAFF.

The table lists this clonotype with many counts. This chain connects TRBV14 to TRBJ2-5, with a tentative D call TRBD2 (5 bases). Germline V gene lookup returns CDR1 SGHDN and CDR2 FVKESK. Trimming took off 1 base at V and 5 bases at J, with 11 bases between the two ends. This CDR3 contains 14 residues. CDR3 in DNA: TGTGCCAGCAGCCAAGGAGGGTGGCGGGAGACCCAGTACTTC. Translation gives CASSQGGWRETQYF.

The chain recombines TRBV24-1 with TRBJ2-7; 7 bases are shared with TRBD1. V lost 12 bases and J lost 9; bases outside the gene matches: 13. Germline CDR1 KGHDR, CDR2 SFDVKD. This CDR3 has 12 amino acids. Here the CDR3 DNA reads TGTGCCTCCTCGGACACCCAGGGGGTGCAGTACTTC. This codes for CASSDTQGVQYF.

This clonotype was counted at least ten times. The gene calls are TRBV28 and TRBJ2-1; D might be TRBD1 or TRBD2, each matching 5 bases. CDR3 length: 19 residues. The V end lost 2 bases, the J end lost 5 bases, and 25 bases lay between the germline ends. Germline V gene lookup returns CDR1 MDHEN and CDR2 SYDVKM. CDR3 residues: CASSLISAAPRRGDNEQFF. CDR3 nucleotides: TGTGCCAGCAGTTTAATTAGCGCGGCTCCGCGTAGAGGGGACAATGAGCAGTTCTTC.